A single sample gave rise to the 29 T cell receptor beta chains below, sequenced in a study of T cell responses to AZD1222 COVID-19 vaccine. Here immunoSEQ multiplex PCR was the method, and the copy in TCRdb shows in-frame clones only, minus some. The table includes approximately 270,000 clones, 90% to 95% detected once. This specimen was peripheral blood, taken 28 days after the second AZD1222 dose. The receptors shown here come from an adult who received the AZD1222 COVID-19 vaccine.

This chain joins TRBV7-9 and TRBJ1-2; no firm D call. The CDR3 covers 11 residues. Trimming left V 7 bases short and J 8 bases short, with 11 bases between. Germline CDR1 and CDR2: SEHNR and FQNEAQ (reference sequence). CDR3 sequence reads: CASTRERGYTF. The CDR3 DNA reads TGTGCCAGCACGAGGGAGCGGGGCTACACCTTC.

The chain combines TRBV5-1 with TRBJ2-7; tentatively, D is TRBD2 (6 bases). Germline CDR1 and CDR2: SGHRS and YFSETQ. The CDR3 has 14 residues. With 2 bases removed from V and 7 bases from J, the gap between germline ends came to 16 bases. Here the CDR3 DNA reads TGCGCCAGCAGCTTAAACCGGGAGCGAAGGGAGCAGTACTTC. This gives the protein CASSLNRERREQYF.

This chain uses TRBV3-1 (or the pseudogene TRBV3-2) with TRBJ1-2; no definite D call. In germline, CDR1 is LGHDT, CDR2 YNNKEL (reference sequence). The CDR3 is 15 residues long. V was pared by 1 base and J by 4 bases, with 13 bases between. The CDR3, as DNA: TGTGCCAGCAGCCAAGGCAAAGTCAGTAGCTATGGCTACACCTTC. Translating it yields CASSQGKVSSYGYTF.

This sequence joins TRBV15 and TRBJ1-2; D gene uncertain. The CDR3 is 12 residues long. CDR1 and CDR2 (germline): LNHNV, YYDKDF (reference sequence). Trimming left V 6 bases short and J 0 bases short, with 5 bases between. For the CDR3, the DNA is TGTGCCACCAGTCGAACTAACTATGGCTACACCTTC. Its translation: CATSRTNYGYTF.

The chain employs TRBV28 and TRBJ1-1; weak D call: TRBD1 (5 bases). Trimming pared 4 bases from V and 1 base from J, leaving 16 bases between. This CDR3 is 16 amino acids long. Germline V gene data show CDR1 as MDHEN and CDR2 as SYDVKM. DNA of the CDR3: TGTGCCAGCAGTTATATCATGGGGGTCGAGAACACTGAAGCTTTCTTT. Translating it yields CASSYIMGVENTEAFF.

The chain combines TRBV4-2 with TRBJ1-2; TRBD1 is a possible D gene (5 bases). The CDR3 covers 15 residues. V lost 1 base and J 6 bases, leaving 15 bases between the germline ends. Germline CDR1 LGHNA, CDR2 YNFKEQ. CDR3 region: CASSQAVPGTDGYTF. The CDR3 nucleotides are TGTGCCAGCAGCCAAGCGGTTCCCGGGACGGATGGCTACACCTTC.

V and J are TRBV16 and TRBJ2-1; 10 nucleotides align to TRBD2. The ends lost 3 bases at V and 7 bases at J; junction bases unmatched: 6. The CDR3 is 15 residues long. Germline CDR1 and CDR2: KGHSY and FQNENV. The CDR3 loop reads CASSQSSGSLNEQFF. For the CDR3, the DNA is TGTGCCAGCAGCCAGTCTAGCGGGAGCCTGAATGAGCAGTTCTTC.

The chain recombines TRBV5-1 with TRBJ2-4; 8 positions agree with TRBD1. Germline CDR1 is SGHRS and CDR2 is YFSETQ. The length of the CDR3 is 16 residues. Trimming at V came to 4 bases and at J to 0 bases, leaving 6 bases not matched to a gene. The CDR3 loop is CASSELQGGAKNIQYF. Written as DNA, the CDR3 is TGCGCCAGCAGCGAACTACAGGGGGGAGCCAAAAACATTCAGTACTTC.

The CDR3 loop is CASSRGGSDEQFF. DNA of the CDR3: TGTGCCAGCAGCCGGGGCGGGAGTGATGAGCAGTTCTTC. V usage is TRBV4-2 and J usage is TRBJ2-1; 7 bases are a match to TRBD2. The J segment lost 8 bases and the V segment lost 4 bases, leaving 5 bases of the junction unmatched. The CDR3 has 13 amino acids. CDR1 and CDR2 (germline): LGHNA, YNFKEQ.

This clone was counted once. The V gene is TRBV7-9, the J gene TRBJ1-2; 7 bases line up with TRBD1. J was trimmed by 10 bases and V by 1 base; bases with no gene match: 3. This CDR3 has 12 residues. Germline V gives CDR1 SEHNR, CDR2 FQNEAQ (reference sequence). In nucleotides, the CDR3 is TGTGCCAGCAGCTTAGGGGACAGTTACTACACCTTC. Protein: CASSLGDSYYTF.

This chain joins TRBV28 and TRBJ2-1; D is ambiguous. Germline loops: CDR1 MDHEN, CDR2 SYDVKM. The CDR3 covers 11 residues. V lost 1 base and J lost 10, with 5 bases in between. For the CDR3, the DNA is TGTGCCAGCAGTTTATTCTTGGAGCAGTTCTTC. Translating gives CASSLFLEQFF.

J is TRBJ1-3 and V is TRBV28; D gene unclear. The CDR3 runs 15 residues. V was shortened by 6 bases and J by 0 bases, with 12 bases between the two germline ends. The germline V gene has CDR1 MDHEN and CDR2 SYDVKM. CDR3 sequence: CASSQKTYSGNTIYF. The DNA of the CDR3 is TGTGCCAGCAGCCAGAAGACATACTCTGGAAACACCATATATTTT.

This sequence joins TRBV28 and TRBJ1-5; 9 bases align to TRBD1. The length of the CDR3 is 18 residues. Germline V gives CDR1 MDHEN, CDR2 SYDVKM. J was trimmed by 5 bases and V by 2 bases; bases with no gene match: 13. CDR3 nucleotides: TGTGCCAGCAGTTTAGTAAACAGGGGGCTGGTGGGGGATCAGCCCCAGCATTTT. It codes for CASSLVNRGLVGDQPQHF.

This chain connects TRBV5-1 to TRBJ1-5; the match to TRBD1 covers 7 bases. Germline trimming cut 0 bases from V and 3 bases from J; bases unmatched to any gene: 3. The germline gives CDR1 SGHRS, CDR2 YFSETQ. The CDR3 loop spans 15 amino acids. CDR3 sequence reads: CASSLGQGNNQPQHF. The CDR3 DNA sequence: TGCGCCAGCAGCTTGGGACAGGGTAACAATCAGCCCCAGCATTTT.

The rearrangement joins TRBV27 to TRBJ2-2; D ambiguous. The CDR3 loop spans 12 amino acids. CDR1 is MNHEY, CDR2 SMNVEV, per germline (reference sequence). With 7 bases removed from V and 6 bases from J, the gap between germline ends came to 9 bases. The DNA for the CDR3 is TGTGCCAGCACCGTCCCCCCCGGGGAGCTGTTTTTT. Encoded protein: CASTVPPGELFF.

This chain connects TRBV7-2 to TRBJ2-2; TRBD1 matches 8 bases. CDR1 is SGHTA, CDR2 FQGNSA, per germline. This CDR3 has 15 residues. V shed 3 bases, J shed 1 base, and the junction held 1 base outside the gene matches. The CDR3 here is CASSFRGLNTGELFF. In DNA, the CDR3 is TGTGCCAGCAGCTTCAGGGGGCTGAACACCGGGGAGCTGTTTTTT.

The chain links TRBV29-1 to TRBJ2-5, with D perhaps matching TRBD1 (5 bases). Trimming stripped 0 bases from V and 5 bases from J, with 16 bases between. Germline values: CDR1 SQVTM, CDR2 ANQGSEA. The CDR3 extends over 15 amino acids. Here the CDR3 DNA reads TGCAGCGTTGAAGATCTTAAGGGGCTGAGGGAGACCCAGTACTTC. Protein: CSVEDLKGLRETQYF.

The CDR3 DNA reads as TGTGCCAGCAGCTTACCGGGAGTCGTATACGAGCAGTACTTC. Amino acid sequence: CASSLPGVVYEQYF. This rearrangement joins TRBV7-2 to TRBJ2-7, with D perhaps TRBD2 (6 bases). Trimming stripped 2 bases from V and 4 bases from J, with 12 bases between. The CDR3 contains 14 residues. Germline CDR1 and CDR2: SGHTA and FQGNSA.

This chain joins TRBV7-8 and TRBJ1-1; possibly TRBD1 for D (6 bases). Germline lookup yields CDR1 SGHVS and CDR2 FQNEAQ. Trimming shortened V by 5 bases and J by 1 base, and 23 bases separated the two germline ends. The CDR3 totals 18 residues. CDR3 sequence (DNA): TGTGCCAGCAGCCCAGGCTGGGGGCCCATTCTAGGGAACACTGAAGCTTTCTTT. Its translation is CASSPGWGPILGNTEAFF.

The rearrangement links TRBV12-3 or TRBV12-4 to TRBJ1-1; D is possibly TRBD1 (5 bases). Trimming removed 4 bases at V and 8 bases at J, with 8 bases between. This CDR3 is 11 amino acids long. The CDR3 sequence: CASSSGREAFF. The CDR3, as DNA: TGTGCCAGCAGTTCGGGACGGGAAGCTTTCTTT.

This clone has just a few counts. V usage is TRBV6-5 and J usage is TRBJ1-2, with TRBD1 matching over 8 bases. Losses at the gene ends were 7 bases for V and 3 bases for J; bases not matched to a gene: 1. The germline gives CDR1 MNHEY, CDR2 SVGAGI. This CDR3 has 12 residues. For the CDR3, the DNA is TGTGCCAGCATGACAGGGGACTATGGCTACACCTTC. Its protein is CASMTGDYGYTF.

The chain has TRBV5-6 and TRBJ2-1; the D gene is possibly TRBD2 (6 bases). Trimming pared 5 bases from V and 3 bases from J, leaving 15 bases between. CDR1 is SGHDT and CDR2 is YYEEEE in the germline V gene. The CDR3 runs to 15 residues. This CDR3 is CASSPVGTFYNEQFF. CDR3 sequence (DNA): TGTGCCAGCAGTCCGGTCGGGACTTTCTACAATGAGCAGTTCTTC.

The chain recombines TRBV5-1 with TRBJ2-5, with 7 bases identical to TRBD1. Germline loops: CDR1 SGHRS, CDR2 YFSETQ. The CDR3 covers 14 residues. The V segment lost 2 bases and the J segment 5 bases; nucleotides outside the gene matches: 6. The CDR3 loop reads CASSFTGVGETQYF. CDR3 nucleotides: TGCGCCAGCAGCTTCACAGGGGTGGGCGAGACCCAGTACTTC.

The chain is built from TRBV28 and TRBJ2-7; D not resolved. The germline gives CDR1 MDHEN, CDR2 SYDVKM. The CDR3 sequence is 13 residues long. Trimming took off 10 bases at V and 0 bases at J, with 13 bases between the two ends. The CDR3 reads CATRMGNSYEQYF. DNA for the CDR3: TGTGCCACCCGGATGGGGAACTCCTACGAGCAGTACTTC.

V and J are TRBV5-1 and TRBJ2-7, with TRBD1 as a possible D gene (6 bases). Germline lookup yields CDR1 SGHRS and CDR2 YFSETQ. V dropped 5 bases and J dropped 0 bases, with 12 bases sitting between them. The CDR3 covers 14 residues. The CDR3 sequence: CASSTGQLSYEQYF. CDR3 bases: TGCGCCAGCAGTACAGGGCAACTCTCCTACGAGCAGTACTTC.

This chain uses TRBV10-3 with TRBJ1-5, with D perhaps matching TRBD1 (5 bases). Trimming shortened V by 5 bases and J by 6 bases, and 14 bases separated the two germline ends. This CDR3 is built from 14 residues. Germline V gives CDR1 ENHRY, CDR2 SYGVKD. CDR3: CAISNGGESQPQHF. CDR3 coding DNA: TGTGCCATCAGTAACGGGGGGGAAAGTCAGCCCCAGCATTTT.

This sequence joins TRBV28 and TRBJ1-2; no reliable D call. CDR1 and CDR2 from the germline V gene are MDHEN and SYDVKM. V lost 9 bases to trimming and J lost 2 bases, with 10 bases between them. The CDR3 runs to 12 residues. CDR3 in DNA: TGTGCCAGTTGGACGTTGAACTATGGCTACACCTTC. Translated: CASWTLNYGYTF.

The rearrangement links TRBV15 to TRBJ1-5; D gene uncertain. V was cut by 0 bases and J by 10 bases, with 10 bases left in between. The V gene's germline CDR1 is LNHNV and CDR2 YYDKDF (reference sequence). The length of the CDR3 is 13 residues. In nucleotides, the CDR3 is TGTGCCACCAGCAGAGATAAGCCACAACCCCAGCATTTT. It codes for CATSRDKPQPQHF.

The rearrangement uses TRBV5-1 and TRBJ2-3; D gene uncertain. The CDR3 spans 14 residues. V was clipped by 0 bases and J by 3 bases, with 8 bases between them. Looked up from germline, CDR1 is SGHRS and CDR2 is YFSETQ. The CDR3 nucleotides are TGCGCCAGCAGCTTGGCACAGATGACAGATACGCAGTATTTT. Its protein product is CASSLAQMTDTQYF.